Below, 17 T cell receptor beta chains from the same sample are listed, as sequenced in a study of CD8+ T cells in alopecia areata. Extraction of RNA preceded its reverse transcription into cDNA, which served as the sequencing template. Using immunoSEQ multiplex PCR, the repertoire was profiled, and TCRdb retains in-frame clones only, with some absent. The sample records some 31,000 clones, around 80% being singletons. Material: NKG2D-low CD8+ T cells sorted from blood. These receptors were collected from a human donor with alopecia areata.

V is TRBV9 and J is TRBJ1-6; D gene unclear. V was clipped by 3 bases and J by 8 bases, with 15 bases between them. Germline-derived CDR1 and CDR2 are SGDLS and YYNGEE. This CDR3 is built from 15 residues. CDR3 in amino acids: CASSDNQDGDSPLHF. The CDR3 DNA is TGTGCCAGCAGCGACAACCAGGATGGAGATTCACCCCTCCACTTT. The variable domain in full, with the rest retrieved from reference TRBV9 and TRBJ1-6, is DSGVTQTPKHLITATGQRVTLRCSPRSGDLSVYWYQQSLDQGLQFLIQYYNGEERAKGNILERFSAQQFPDLHSELNLSSLELGDSALYFCASSDNQDGDSPLHFGNGTRLTVT.

The chain links TRBV4-3 to TRBJ1-5; no firm D call. The CDR3 covers 11 residues. The germline CDR1 and CDR2 sequences are LGHNA and YSLEER. The ends were cut back, 5 bases at V and 7 bases at J, with 6 bases in the middle. The CDR3 is CASSFVQPQHF. The CDR3 nucleotides are TGCGCCAGCAGCTTTGTCCAGCCCCAGCATTTT.

A few counts support this clone. V is TRBV12-5 and J is TRBJ2-1; D gene ambiguous. Germline CDR1 and CDR2: LGHNT and FRNRAP. The CDR3 sequence is 12 residues long. V was pared by 1 base and J by 8 bases, with 6 bases between. Here the CDR3 reads CASGLGWDEQFF. The CDR3 region has the DNA TGTGCTAGTGGTTTGGGATGGGATGAGCAGTTCTTC.

The rearrangement uses TRBV7-9 and TRBJ2-5, with unresolved D. The V gene's germline CDR1 is SEHNR and CDR2 FQNEAQ (reference sequence). Trimming cost V 1 base and J 7 bases, with 16 bases left between them. The CDR3 has 15 residues. The CDR3: CASSLENLHDGTQYF. The CDR3 region has the DNA TGTGCCAGCAGCTTAGAGAACCTTCACGATGGGACCCAGTACTTC. The variable domain in full, with the rest retrieved from reference TRBV7-9 and TRBJ2-5, is DTGVSQNPRHKITKRGQNVTFRCDPISEHNRLYWYRQTLGQGPEFLTYFQNEAQLEKSRLLSDRFSAERPKGSFSTLEIQRTEQGDSAMYLCASSLENLHDGTQYFGPGTRLLVL.

The V and J genes are TRBV27 and TRBJ2-7; D might be TRBD2 (6 bases). V was clipped by 6 bases and J by 1 base, with 19 bases between them. From germline, CDR1 is MNHEY and CDR2 SMNVEV (reference sequence). The CDR3 has 16 amino acids. The CDR3 loop reads CASSPTGGWGSYEQYF. CDR3 bases: TGTGCCAGCAGCCCCACAGGAGGGTGGGGGTCCTACGAGCAGTACTTC.

V is TRBV14 and J is TRBJ1-5; TRBD1 is a possible D gene (5 bases). This CDR3 contains 13 residues. CDR1 SGHDN and CDR2 FVKESK come from the germline V gene. Trimming cost V 1 base and J 7 bases, with 8 bases left between them. The CDR3 DNA reads as TGTGCCAGCAGCCAAGGGGGGACCCAGCCCCAGCATTTT. It encodes CASSQGGTQPQHF.

The V call is TRBV6-5, the J call TRBJ1-5; maybe TRBD1 (6 bases). Trimming left V 5 bases short and J 7 bases short, with 15 bases between. The CDR3 totals 14 residues. Germline loops: CDR1 MNHEY, CDR2 SVGAGI. The CDR3 DNA reads TGTGCCAGCAGTGAAGGCGGGGGGCAGCAGCCCCAGCATTTT. Translating gives CASSEGGGQQPQHF.

The chain carries TRBV27 and TRBJ2-7; 10 nucleotides line up with TRBD2. V was pared by 6 bases and J by 6 bases, with 14 bases of the junction left unmatched. This CDR3 region has 16 residues. Germline values: CDR1 MNHEY, CDR2 SMNVEV (reference sequence). The CDR3 coding sequence is TGTGCCAGCAGCGCGGATCTAGCGGGGGTCGGAACCGAGCAGTACTTC. It translates to CASSADLAGVGTEQYF.

This clone was seen more than once but under ten times. V and J are TRBV6-4 and TRBJ2-3; 15 nucleotides align to TRBD2. The CDR3 runs to 16 residues. From germline, CDR1 is MRHNA and CDR2 SNTAGT. The trim removed 2 bases at V and 4 bases at J, leaving 1 base unmatched. CDR3: CASSDGTSGGPDTQYF. The CDR3 bases are TGTGCCAGCAGTGACGGGACTAGCGGGGGGCCAGATACGCAGTATTTT.

The chain combines TRBV27 with TRBJ2-1, with D unresolved. Germline V gives CDR1 MNHEY, CDR2 SMNVEV (reference sequence). The CDR3 runs 13 residues. Deletions cut 2 bases from V and 4 bases from J, with 6 bases between. The CDR3 nucleotides are TGTGCCAGCAGTTTAACTTTGTACAATGAGCAGTTCTTC. This gives the protein CASSLTLYNEQFF.

The chain combines TRBV4-1 with TRBJ2-1; D unresolved. Germline values: CDR1 MGHRA, CDR2 YSYEKL. This CDR3 is 12 amino acids long. The germline V and J ends were trimmed by 4 bases and 9 bases, with 10 bases remaining between them. The CDR3 sequence: CASSPGSGEQFF. The CDR3 coding sequence is TGCGCCAGCAGCCCCGGCTCGGGTGAGCAGTTCTTC.

The chain uses TRBV29-1 and TRBJ2-2, with D perhaps TRBD2 (5 bases). Germline values: CDR1 SQVTM, CDR2 ANQGSEA. The V end was cut by 5 bases, the J end by 0 bases, with 7 bases between. The CDR3 has 13 residues. CDR3 in amino acids: CSVRGTNTGELFF. The CDR3 DNA follows: TGCAGCGTTCGGGGTACGAACACCGGGGAGCTGTTTTTT.

V and J are TRBV28 and TRBJ2-7; 12 nucleotides match TRBD1. Per germline, CDR1 MDHEN and CDR2 SYDVKM. The CDR3 is 18 amino acids. V shed 7 bases, J shed 4 bases, and the junction held 17 bases outside the gene matches. CDR3 bases: TGTGCCAGCACCCTCAAGGGACAGGGGGCGCGAATCGGATACGAGCAGTACTTC. This encodes CASTLKGQGARIGYEQYF.

This chain connects TRBV5-4 to TRBJ1-2; 7 bases align to TRBD1. CDR1 SGHNT and CDR2 YYREEE come from the germline V gene (reference sequence). The CDR3 contains 14 residues. Trimming at V came to 4 bases and at J to 4 bases, leaving 7 bases not matched to a gene. CDR3 sequence: CASSQGQLIYGYTF. In nucleotides, the CDR3 is TGTGCCAGCAGCCAGGGACAGCTAATCTATGGCTACACCTTC.

The chain combines TRBV11-2 with TRBJ2-7; no reliable D call. The CDR3 runs 11 residues. V was pared by 4 bases and J by 3 bases, with 4 bases between. Germline values: CDR1 SGHAT, CDR2 FQNNGV. CDR3 DNA: TGTGCCAGCAGCTACAACTACGAGCAGTACTTC. Residues: CASSYNYEQYF.

V usage is TRBV28 and J usage is TRBJ2-1; 7 bases map to TRBD2. The trim removed 6 bases at V and 2 bases at J, leaving 10 bases unmatched. Germline assignment: CDR1 MDHEN and CDR2 SYDVKM. The length of the CDR3 is 16 residues. CDR3 amino acids: CASRLLGGGTYNEQFF. In DNA, the CDR3 is TGTGCCAGCAGACTCTTAGGCGGGGGTACCTACAATGAGCAGTTCTTC. The variable domain in full, with the rest retrieved from reference TRBV28 and TRBJ2-1, is DVKVTQSSRYLVKRTGEKVFLECVQDMDHENMFWYRQDPGLGLRLIYFSYDVKMKEKGDIPEGYSVSREKKERFSLILESASTNQTSMYLCASRLLGGGTYNEQFFGPGTRLTVL.

The chain links TRBV7-9 to TRBJ2-5; no definite D call. This CDR3 has 12 amino acids. Germline CDR1 reads SEHNR; CDR2 reads FQNEAQ (reference sequence). V lost 8 bases to trimming and J lost 0 bases, with 7 bases between them. DNA for the CDR3: TGTGCCAGCCGTGGGTACCAAGAGACCCAGTACTTC. It encodes CASRGYQETQYF.